Sequencing of this T cell receptor (beta chain) was carried out in a study of CD8 T cells in ankylosing spondylitis. Study-wide results and limits: Among TCR beta sequences, a motif of eight highly homologous variants appeared characteristic of ankylosing spondylitis blood.

This clonotype was counted ten times or more. Its specificity is not known. Using quantitative 5'-RACE with molecular barcodes, the authors made TCR beta libraries. A single record per CDR3 protein comes from TCRdb applying MiXCR to the 5' RACE reads. The data show under 300,000 distinct CDR3 sequences, over 9.5% seen once. The CDR3 covers 15 residues. Germline V CDR1 and CDR2: MNHEY, SVGAGI. The V end was cut by 0 bases, the J end by 4 bases, with 13 bases between. Sequencing was performed on blood, either unsorted or a sorted T cell fraction (not recorded which). The chain has TRBV6-5 and TRBJ2-7; D unclear. This receptor was obtained from a male donor with ankylosing spondylitis or in good health (not recorded which). As DNA, the CDR3 is TGTGCCAGCAGTTACTCGTGGAGTCTGCCTTACGAGCAGTACTTC. Residues: CASSYSWSLPYEQYF.